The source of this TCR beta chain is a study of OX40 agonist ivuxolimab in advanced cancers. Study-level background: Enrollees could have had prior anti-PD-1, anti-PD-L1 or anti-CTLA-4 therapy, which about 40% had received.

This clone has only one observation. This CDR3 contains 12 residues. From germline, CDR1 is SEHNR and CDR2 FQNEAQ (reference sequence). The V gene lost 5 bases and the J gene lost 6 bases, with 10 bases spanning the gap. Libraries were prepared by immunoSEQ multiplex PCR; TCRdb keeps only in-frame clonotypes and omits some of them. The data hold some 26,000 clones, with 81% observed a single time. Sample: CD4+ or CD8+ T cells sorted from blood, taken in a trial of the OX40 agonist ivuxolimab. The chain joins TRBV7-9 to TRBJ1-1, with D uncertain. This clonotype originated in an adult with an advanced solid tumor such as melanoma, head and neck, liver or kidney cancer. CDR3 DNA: TGTGCCAGCAGCCCCGGCGGCCCTGAAGCTTTCTTT. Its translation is CASSPGGPEAFF.